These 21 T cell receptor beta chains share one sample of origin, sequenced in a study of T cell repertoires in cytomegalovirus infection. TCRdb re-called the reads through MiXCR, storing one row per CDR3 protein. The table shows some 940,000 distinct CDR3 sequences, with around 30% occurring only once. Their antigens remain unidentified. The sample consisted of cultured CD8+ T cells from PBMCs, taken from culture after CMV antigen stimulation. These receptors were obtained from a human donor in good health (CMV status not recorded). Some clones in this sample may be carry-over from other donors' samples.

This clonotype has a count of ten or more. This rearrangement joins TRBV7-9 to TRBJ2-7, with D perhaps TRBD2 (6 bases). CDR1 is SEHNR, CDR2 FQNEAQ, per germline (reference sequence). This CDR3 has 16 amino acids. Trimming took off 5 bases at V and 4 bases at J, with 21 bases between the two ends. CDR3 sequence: CASSQDRGGDSYEQYF. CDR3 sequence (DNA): TGTGCCAGCAGCCAAGACCGAGGAGGGGATTCTTACGAGCAGTACTTC. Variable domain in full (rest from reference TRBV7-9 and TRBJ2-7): DTGVSQNPRHKITKRGQNVTFRCDPISEHNRLYWYRQTLGQGPEFLTYFQNEAQLEKSRLLSDRFSAERPKGSFSTLEIQRTEQGDSAMYLCASSQDRGGDSYEQYFGPGTRLTVT.

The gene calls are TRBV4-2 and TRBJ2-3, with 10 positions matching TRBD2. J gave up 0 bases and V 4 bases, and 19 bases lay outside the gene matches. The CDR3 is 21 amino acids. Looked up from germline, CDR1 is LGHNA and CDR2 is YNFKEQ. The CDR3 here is CASSLRQDGSGGGTSTDTQYF. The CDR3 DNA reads TGTGCCAGCAGCCTCCGCCAGGATGGGAGCGGGGGGGGAACTAGCACAGATACGCAGTATTTT.

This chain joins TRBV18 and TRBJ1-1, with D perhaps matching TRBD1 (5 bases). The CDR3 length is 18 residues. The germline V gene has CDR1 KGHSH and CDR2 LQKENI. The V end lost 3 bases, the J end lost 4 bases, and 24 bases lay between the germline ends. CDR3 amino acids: CASSPTGQRGRAGTEAFF. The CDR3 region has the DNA TGTGCCAGCTCACCTACCGGCCAAAGGGGACGTGCGGGCACTGAAGCTTTCTTT.

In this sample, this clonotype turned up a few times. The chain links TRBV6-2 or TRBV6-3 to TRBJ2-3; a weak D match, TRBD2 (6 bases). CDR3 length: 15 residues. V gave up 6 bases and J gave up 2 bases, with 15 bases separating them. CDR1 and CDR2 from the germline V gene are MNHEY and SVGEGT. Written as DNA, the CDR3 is TGTGCCAGCAGCTTGGACTATCTCAACACAGATACGCAGTATTTT. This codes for CASSLDYLNTDTQYF.

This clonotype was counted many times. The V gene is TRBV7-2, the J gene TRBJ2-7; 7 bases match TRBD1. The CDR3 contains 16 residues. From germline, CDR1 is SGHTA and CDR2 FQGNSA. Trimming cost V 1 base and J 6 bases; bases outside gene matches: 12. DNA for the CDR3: TGTGCCAGCAGCTTAGTCCCCGAGGGGGCGGAGAGCGAGCAGTACTTC. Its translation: CASSLVPEGAESEQYF.

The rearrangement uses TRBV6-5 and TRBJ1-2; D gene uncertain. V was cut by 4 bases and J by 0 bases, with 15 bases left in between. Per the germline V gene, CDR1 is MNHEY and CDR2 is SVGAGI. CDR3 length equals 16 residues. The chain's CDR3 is CASSLREAYTNYGYTF. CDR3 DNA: TGTGCCAGCAGTTTACGGGAAGCCTATACTAACTATGGCTACACCTTC.

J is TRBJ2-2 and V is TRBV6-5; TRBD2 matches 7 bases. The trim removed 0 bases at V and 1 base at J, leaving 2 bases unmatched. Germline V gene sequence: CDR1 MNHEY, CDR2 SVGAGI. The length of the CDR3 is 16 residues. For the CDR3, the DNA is TGTGCCAGCAGTTACTCGGCGGGGGTGAACACCGGGGAGCTGTTTTTT. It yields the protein CASSYSAGVNTGELFF.

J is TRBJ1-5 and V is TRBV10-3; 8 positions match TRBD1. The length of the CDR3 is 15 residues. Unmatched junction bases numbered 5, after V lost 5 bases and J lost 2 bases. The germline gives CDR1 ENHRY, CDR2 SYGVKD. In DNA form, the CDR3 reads TGTGCCATCAGTACAATGGACAGGGGCAATCAGCCCCAGCATTTT. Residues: CAISTMDRGNQPQHF.

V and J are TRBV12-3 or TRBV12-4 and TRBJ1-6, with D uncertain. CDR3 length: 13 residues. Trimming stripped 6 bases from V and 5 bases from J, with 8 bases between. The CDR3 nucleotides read TGTGCCAGCAGGGATCTGAATAATTCACCCCTCCACTTT. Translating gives CASRDLNNSPLHF.

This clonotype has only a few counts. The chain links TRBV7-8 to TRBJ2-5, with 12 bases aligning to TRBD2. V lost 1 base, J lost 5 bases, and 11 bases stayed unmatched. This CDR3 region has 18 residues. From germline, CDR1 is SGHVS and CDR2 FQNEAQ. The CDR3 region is CASSLGLAGVNSVETQYF. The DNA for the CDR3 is TGTGCCAGCAGCTTAGGACTAGCGGGGGTGAATAGCGTGGAGACCCAGTACTTC.

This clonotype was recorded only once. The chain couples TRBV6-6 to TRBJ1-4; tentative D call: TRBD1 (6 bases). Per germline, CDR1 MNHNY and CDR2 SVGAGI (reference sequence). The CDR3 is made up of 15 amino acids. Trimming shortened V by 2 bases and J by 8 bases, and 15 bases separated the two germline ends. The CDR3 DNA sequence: TGTGCCAGCAGTTACGTGGGGGGCGCAGAAGAAAAACTGTTTTTT. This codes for CASSYVGGAEEKLFF.

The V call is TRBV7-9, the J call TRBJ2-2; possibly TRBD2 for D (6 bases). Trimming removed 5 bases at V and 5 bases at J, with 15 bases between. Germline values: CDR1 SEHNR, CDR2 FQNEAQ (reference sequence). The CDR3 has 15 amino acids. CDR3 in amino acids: CASSPRGLGTGELFF. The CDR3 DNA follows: TGTGCCAGCAGCCCGCGGGGCCTGGGTACCGGGGAGCTGTTTTTT.

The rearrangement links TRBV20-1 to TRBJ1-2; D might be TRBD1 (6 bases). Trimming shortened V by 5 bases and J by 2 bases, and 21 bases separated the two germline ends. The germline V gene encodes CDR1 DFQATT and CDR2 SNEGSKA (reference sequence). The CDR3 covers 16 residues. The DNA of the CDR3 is TGCAGTGCTCACGGGACACTCGAACTTAGGAACTATGGCTACACCTTC. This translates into CSAHGTLELRNYGYTF.

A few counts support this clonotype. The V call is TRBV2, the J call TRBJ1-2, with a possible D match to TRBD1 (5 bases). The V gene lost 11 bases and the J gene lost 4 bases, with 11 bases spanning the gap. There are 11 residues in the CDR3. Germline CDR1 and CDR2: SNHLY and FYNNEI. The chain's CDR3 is CAALGGYGYTF. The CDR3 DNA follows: TGTGCCGCACTTGGGGGCTATGGCTACACCTTC.

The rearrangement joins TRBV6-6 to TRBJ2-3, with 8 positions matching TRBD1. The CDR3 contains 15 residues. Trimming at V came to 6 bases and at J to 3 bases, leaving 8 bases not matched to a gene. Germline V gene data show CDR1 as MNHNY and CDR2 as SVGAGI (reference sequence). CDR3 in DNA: TGTGCCAGCAGCGTGCAGGGGGCGGTGACAGATACGCAGTATTTT. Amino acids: CASSVQGAVTDTQYF.

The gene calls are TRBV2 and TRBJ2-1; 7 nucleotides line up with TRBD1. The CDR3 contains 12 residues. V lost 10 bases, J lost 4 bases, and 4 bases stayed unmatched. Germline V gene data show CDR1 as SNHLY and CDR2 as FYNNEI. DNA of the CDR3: TGTGCCACCAGGACAGGATACAATGAGCAGTTCTTC. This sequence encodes CATRTGYNEQFF.

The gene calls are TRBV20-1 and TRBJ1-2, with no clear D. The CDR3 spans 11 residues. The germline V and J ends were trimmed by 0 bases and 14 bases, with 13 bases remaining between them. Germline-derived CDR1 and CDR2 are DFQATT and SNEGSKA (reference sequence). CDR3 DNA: TGCAGTGCTAGAGATATCCTCGGCCCTACCTTC. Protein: CSARDILGPTF.

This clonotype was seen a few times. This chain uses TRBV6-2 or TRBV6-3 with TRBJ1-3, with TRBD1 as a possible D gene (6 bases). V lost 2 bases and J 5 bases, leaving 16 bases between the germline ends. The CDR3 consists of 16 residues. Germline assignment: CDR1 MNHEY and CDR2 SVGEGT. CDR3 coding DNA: TGTGCCAGCAGTTACAGCGTGAAGACAGGTAGAAACACCATATATTTT. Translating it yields CASSYSVKTGRNTIYF.

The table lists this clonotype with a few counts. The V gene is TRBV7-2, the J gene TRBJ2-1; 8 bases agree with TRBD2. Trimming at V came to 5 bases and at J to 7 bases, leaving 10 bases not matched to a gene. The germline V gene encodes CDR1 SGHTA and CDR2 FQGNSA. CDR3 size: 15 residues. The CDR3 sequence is CASSPLGGARNEQFF. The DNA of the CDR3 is TGTGCCAGCAGCCCCCTCGGGGGGGCGAGGAATGAGCAGTTCTTC.

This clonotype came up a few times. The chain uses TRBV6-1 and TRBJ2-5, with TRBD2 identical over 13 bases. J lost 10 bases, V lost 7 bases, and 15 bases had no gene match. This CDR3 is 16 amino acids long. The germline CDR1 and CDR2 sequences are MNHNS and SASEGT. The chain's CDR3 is CASTGTSGEFRGGQYF. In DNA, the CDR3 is TGTGCCAGCACCGGGACTAGCGGGGAGTTCAGGGGGGGCCAGTACTTC.

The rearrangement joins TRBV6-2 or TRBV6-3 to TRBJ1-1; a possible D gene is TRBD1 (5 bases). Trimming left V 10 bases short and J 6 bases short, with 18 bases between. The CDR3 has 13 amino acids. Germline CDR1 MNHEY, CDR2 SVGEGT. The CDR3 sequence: CATLKGDWAEAFF. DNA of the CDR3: TGTGCCACCCTGAAAGGGGATTGGGCTGAAGCTTTCTTT.